These 5 T cell receptor beta chains share one sample of origin, sequenced in a study of brain T cells in children with intractable seizures. Only in-frame clones appear in the TCRdb table, and some are missing; sequencing was by immunoSEQ multiplex PCR. This table has under 150,000 clones, 94% appearing once. The material sequenced was peripheral blood, taken at surgery. The source is a boy less than two years old with hemimegalencephaly and intractable seizures.

The rearrangement uses TRBV12-3 or TRBV12-4 and TRBJ1-2, with 8 bases fitting TRBD1. V was clipped by 6 bases and J by 4 bases; unmatched bases: 4. The CDR3 has 13 residues. The CDR3 DNA is TGTGCCAGCAGCCCCGACAGGGGCTATGGCTACACCTTC. It translates to CASSPDRGYGYTF.

This clone showed up just once. The CDR3 DNA is TGTGCCAGCAGTGACAGGGTCAGCGGTCAAGAGACCCAGTACTTC. Encoded protein: CASSDRVSGQETQYF. The chain is built from TRBV6-1 and TRBJ2-5; D tentatively reads TRBD1 or TRBD2 (5 bases each). CDR3 length: 15 residues. CDR1 is MNHNS, CDR2 SASEGT, per germline. The germline V and J ends were trimmed by 3 bases and 2 bases, with 13 bases remaining between them.

The genes are TRBV7-2 and TRBJ2-2; D is ambiguous. In germline, CDR1 is SGHTA, CDR2 FQGNSA. V was clipped by 0 bases and J by 6 bases, with 8 bases between them. This CDR3 spans 14 amino acids. CDR3 sequence: CASSLAPASGELFF. In DNA, the CDR3 is TGTGCCAGCAGCTTAGCCCCAGCGTCCGGGGAGCTGTTTTTT.

V and J are TRBV21-1 and TRBJ2-7; the table gives TRBD2 as D, unverified against the DNA. TRBV21-1 is flagged as a pseudogene. The CDR3 is 13 residues long. The CDR3 DNA reads TGTGCCAGCAGCCCACGTCCTAGTGGGGAGCAGTACTTC. Its protein product is CASSPRPSGEQYF.

In nucleotides, the CDR3 is TGTGCCAGCAGCCGGAACCCCCCTAGCGGGGAAGACAATGAGCAGTTCTTC. It codes for CASSRNPPSGEDNEQFF. This chain uses TRBV4-2 with TRBJ2-1, with 9 bases lining up with TRBD2. CDR1 LGHNA and CDR2 YNFKEQ come from the germline V gene. V lost 4 bases to trimming and J lost 5 bases; unmatched junction nucleotides: 12. The CDR3 contains 17 residues.